This T cell receptor beta chain appears in the sequencing data of a study of blood T cell repertoires in COVID-19. TCRdb keeps only in-frame clones here, not all; method: immunoSEQ multiplex PCR. The sample includes approximately 500,000 clones, roughly nine tenths of them seen just once. This clone was found once. The CDR3 runs 15 residues. V gave up 6 bases and J gave up 9 bases; unmatched junction bases: 12. CDR1 and CDR2 (germline): LGHNT, FRNRAP. This rearrangement joins TRBV12-5 to TRBJ2-2, with 8 nucleotides matching TRBD1. The receptor was isolated from a woman in her 50s with COVID-19, enrolled during active disease. Sequenced input: peripheral blood. The CDR3 DNA reads as TGTGCTAGTGGCCCTCGAGGACAGGGTAACAGGGAGCTGTTTTTT. It translates to CASGPRGQGNRELFF.